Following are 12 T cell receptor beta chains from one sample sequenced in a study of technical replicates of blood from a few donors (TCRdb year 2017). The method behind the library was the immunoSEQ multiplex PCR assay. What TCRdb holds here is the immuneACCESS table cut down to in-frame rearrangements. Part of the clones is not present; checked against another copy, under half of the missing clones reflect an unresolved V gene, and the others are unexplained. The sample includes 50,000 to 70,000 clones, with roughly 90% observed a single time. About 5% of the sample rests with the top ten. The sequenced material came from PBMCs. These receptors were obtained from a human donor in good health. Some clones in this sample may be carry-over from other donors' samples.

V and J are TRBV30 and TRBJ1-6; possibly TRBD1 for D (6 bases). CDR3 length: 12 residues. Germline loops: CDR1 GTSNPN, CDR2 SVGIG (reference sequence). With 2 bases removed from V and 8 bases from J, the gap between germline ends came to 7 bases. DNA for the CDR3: TGTGCCTGGAGTTCAGGGGATTCACCCCTCCACTTT. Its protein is CAWSSGDSPLHF.

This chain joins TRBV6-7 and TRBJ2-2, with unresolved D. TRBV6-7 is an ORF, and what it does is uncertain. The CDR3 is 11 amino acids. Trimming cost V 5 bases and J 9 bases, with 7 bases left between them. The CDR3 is CASSQERELFF. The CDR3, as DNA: TGTGCCAGCAGTCAAGAGCGGGAGCTGTTTTTT.

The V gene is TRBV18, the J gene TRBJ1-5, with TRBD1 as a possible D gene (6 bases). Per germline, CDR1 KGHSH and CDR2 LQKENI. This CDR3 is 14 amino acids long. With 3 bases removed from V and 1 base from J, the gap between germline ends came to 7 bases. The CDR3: CASSPGQSNQPQHF. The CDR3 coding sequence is TGTGCCAGCTCACCCGGACAGAGCAATCAGCCCCAGCATTTT.

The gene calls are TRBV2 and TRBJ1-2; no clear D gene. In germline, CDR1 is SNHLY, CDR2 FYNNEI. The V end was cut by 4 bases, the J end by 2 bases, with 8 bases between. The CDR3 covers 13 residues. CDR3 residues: CASSAPTNYGYTF. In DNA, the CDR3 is TGTGCCAGCAGTGCCCCAACAAACTATGGCTACACCTTC.

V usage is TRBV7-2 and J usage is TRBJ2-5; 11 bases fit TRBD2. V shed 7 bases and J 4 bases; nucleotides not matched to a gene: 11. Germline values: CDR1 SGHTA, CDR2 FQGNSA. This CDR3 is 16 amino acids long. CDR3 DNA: TGTGCCAGCACCATCATAGCGGGGGGGCCGGCAGAGACCCAGTACTTC. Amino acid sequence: CASTIIAGGPAETQYF. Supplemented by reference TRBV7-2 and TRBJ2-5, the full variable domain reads GAGVSQSPSNKVTEKGKDVELRCDPISGHTALYWYRQSLGQGLEFLIYFQGNSAPDKSGLPSDRFSAERTGGSVSTLTIQRTQQEDSAVYLCASTIIAGGPAETQYFGPGTRLLVL.

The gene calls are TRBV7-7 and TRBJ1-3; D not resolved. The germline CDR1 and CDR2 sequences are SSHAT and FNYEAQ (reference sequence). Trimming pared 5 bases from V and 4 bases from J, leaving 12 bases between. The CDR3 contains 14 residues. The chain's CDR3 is CASSQGVAGNTIYF. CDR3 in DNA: TGTGCCAGCAGCCAAGGCGTAGCCGGAAACACCATATATTTT.

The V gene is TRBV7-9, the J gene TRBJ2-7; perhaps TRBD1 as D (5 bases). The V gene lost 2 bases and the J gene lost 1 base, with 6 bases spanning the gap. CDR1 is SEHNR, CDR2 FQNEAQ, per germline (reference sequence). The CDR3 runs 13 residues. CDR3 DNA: TGTGCCAGCAGCTTACCAGGGTCCTACGAGCAGTACTTC. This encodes CASSLPGSYEQYF.

DNA for the CDR3: TGTGCCAGCAGCCCAGGGGACAGGAACCAAGAGACCCAGTACTTC. This translates into CASSPGDRNQETQYF. The genes are TRBV5-4 and TRBJ2-5, with TRBD1 matching over 8 bases. Germline assignment: CDR1 SGHNT and CDR2 YYREEE (reference sequence). The V gene end was trimmed by 4 bases and the J gene end by 0 bases; junction bases not matched to a gene: 5. The CDR3 totals 15 residues.

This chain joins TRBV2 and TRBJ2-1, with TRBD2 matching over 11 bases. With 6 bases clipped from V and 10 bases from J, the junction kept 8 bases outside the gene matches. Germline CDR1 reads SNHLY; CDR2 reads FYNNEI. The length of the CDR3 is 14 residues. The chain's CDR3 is CASRGSGGAGEQFF. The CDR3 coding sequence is TGTGCCAGCAGGGGTAGCGGGGGGGCAGGCGAGCAGTTCTTC.

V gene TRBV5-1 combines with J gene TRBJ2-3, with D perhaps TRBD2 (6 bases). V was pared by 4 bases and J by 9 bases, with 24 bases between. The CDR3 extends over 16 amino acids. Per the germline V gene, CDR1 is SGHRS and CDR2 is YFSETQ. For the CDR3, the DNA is TGCGCCAGCAGCCTAAACCCCGGGACTGGTGTCGGCACGCAGTATTTT. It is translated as CASSLNPGTGVGTQYF.

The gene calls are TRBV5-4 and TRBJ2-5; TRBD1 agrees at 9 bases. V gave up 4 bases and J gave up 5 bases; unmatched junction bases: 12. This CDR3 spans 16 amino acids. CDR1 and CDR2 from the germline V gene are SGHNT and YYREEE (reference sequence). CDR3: CASSSTGTGFRETQYF. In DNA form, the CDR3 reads TGTGCCAGCAGCAGTACCGGGACAGGGTTTCGGGAGACCCAGTACTTC.

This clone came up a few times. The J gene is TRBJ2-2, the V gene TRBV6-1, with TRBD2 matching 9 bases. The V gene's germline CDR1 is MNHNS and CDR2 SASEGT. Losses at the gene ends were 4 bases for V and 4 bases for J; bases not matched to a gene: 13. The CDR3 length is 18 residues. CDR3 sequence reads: CASSGTAGPSGTTGELFF. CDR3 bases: TGTGCCAGCAGTGGAACCGCGGGTCCTAGCGGGACCACCGGGGAGCTGTTTTTT.